Presented here are 7 T cell receptor beta chains from one specimen sequenced in a study of T cell responses to AZD1222 COVID-19 vaccine. Some clones are missing from TCRdb's copy, which holds only in-frame ones; the method was immunoSEQ multiplex PCR. In the table there are about 120,000 clones, 70% to 90% of which are singletons. Here the sequenced sample was peripheral blood, taken on day 0 of MenACWY control vaccination. All receptors derive from an adult in good health.

This clone was detected once. The J gene is TRBJ2-5, the V gene TRBV6-5; 8 bases match TRBD2. The CDR3 is 16 residues long. Germline CDR1 reads MNHEY; CDR2 reads SVGAGI. The V segment lost 0 bases and the J segment 5 bases; nucleotides outside the gene matches: 8. The CDR3: CASSYSVASGGETQYF. The CDR3 DNA reads TGTGCCAGCAGTTACTCAGTAGCCTCGGGGGGGGAGACCCAGTACTTC.

The J gene is TRBJ1-2, the V gene TRBV6-5, with a possible D match to TRBD1 (5 bases). V dropped 6 bases and J dropped 2 bases, with 10 bases sitting between them. Germline V gene data show CDR1 as MNHEY and CDR2 as SVGAGI. The CDR3 covers 13 residues. The CDR3 sequence: CASRPTENYGYTF. CDR3 bases: TGTGCCAGCAGGCCGACAGAGAACTATGGCTACACCTTC.

This clone has more than one count but fewer than ten. The chain has TRBV5-4 and TRBJ1-6, with TRBD1 matching over 9 bases. CDR1 SGHNT and CDR2 YYREEE come from the germline V gene (reference sequence). Unmatched junction bases numbered 6, after V lost 2 bases and J lost 9 bases. CDR3 size: 15 residues. CDR3 sequence reads: CASSFSGTGTSPLHF. CDR3 DNA sequence: TGTGCCAGCAGCTTCTCCGGGACAGGGACTTCACCCCTCCACTTT.

This chain joins TRBV27 and TRBJ1-1; 7 nucleotides align to TRBD1. Looked up from germline, CDR1 is MNHEY and CDR2 is SMNVEV (reference sequence). V shed 3 bases and J 1 base; nucleotides not matched to a gene: 5. This CDR3 contains 15 residues. The CDR3 reads CASSFSGTANTEAFF. As DNA, the CDR3 is TGTGCCAGCAGTTTCTCCGGGACAGCGAACACTGAAGCTTTCTTT.

The chain joins TRBV11-2 to TRBJ2-3; 11 bases map to TRBD2. Germline loops: CDR1 SGHAT, CDR2 FQNNGV. V trimming: 3 bases; J trimming: 4 bases; junction bases outside the gene matches: 3. CDR3 length equals 15 residues. CDR3 sequence reads: CASSFSGGDADTQYF. In nucleotides, the CDR3 is TGTGCCAGCAGCTTTAGCGGGGGGGACGCAGATACGCAGTATTTT.

This chain connects TRBV7-8 to TRBJ1-2, with D tentatively TRBD1 (5 bases). The CDR3 extends over 15 amino acids. Germline V gives CDR1 SGHVS, CDR2 FQNEAQ. V gave up 1 base and J gave up 4 bases, with 13 bases separating them. The CDR3: CASSLVVSGGYGYTF. CDR3 bases: TGTGCCAGCAGCTTAGTCGTTTCTGGGGGCTATGGCTACACCTTC.

The chain joins TRBV2 to TRBJ2-2; 10 bases map to TRBD1. Germline V lookup: CDR1 SNHLY, CDR2 FYNNEI. J gave up 5 bases and V 4 bases, and 7 bases lay outside the gene matches. The CDR3 is 16 amino acids. The CDR3 sequence is CASSGQGAGVTGELFF. DNA for the CDR3: TGTGCCAGCAGTGGACAGGGGGCGGGTGTAACCGGGGAGCTGTTTTTT.